This TCR beta chain emerged from a study of breast tumors, draining lymph nodes, adjacent tissues. Study-wide results and limits: The lymph node origin of tumor T cells was framed as consistent with a hypothesis, not demonstrated. Tumor TCR diversity was below lymph nodes but above nontumor tissue.

TCRdb ran MiXCR on the multiplex PCR reads and lists one entry per CDR3 protein. The sample carries some 100,000 distinct CDR3 sequences, approximately 22% recorded once. The CDR3 spans 12 residues. Germline loops: CDR1 DFQATT, CDR2 SNEGSKA (reference sequence). Trimming pared 3 bases from V and 6 bases from J, leaving 10 bases between. This clonotype was recorded many times. Its antigen is undetermined. The lymph nodes were axillary draining lymph nodes from breast cancer patients. The sequence derives from a female donor with breast cancer. Some clones in this sample may be carry-over from other donors' samples. Sequencing was carried out using axillary lymph node tissue. The chain links TRBV20-1 to TRBJ2-3, with no clear D. The CDR3 is CSASDLSDTQYF. The CDR3 DNA reads as TGCAGTGCTAGCGACCTCAGCGATACGCAGTATTTT.